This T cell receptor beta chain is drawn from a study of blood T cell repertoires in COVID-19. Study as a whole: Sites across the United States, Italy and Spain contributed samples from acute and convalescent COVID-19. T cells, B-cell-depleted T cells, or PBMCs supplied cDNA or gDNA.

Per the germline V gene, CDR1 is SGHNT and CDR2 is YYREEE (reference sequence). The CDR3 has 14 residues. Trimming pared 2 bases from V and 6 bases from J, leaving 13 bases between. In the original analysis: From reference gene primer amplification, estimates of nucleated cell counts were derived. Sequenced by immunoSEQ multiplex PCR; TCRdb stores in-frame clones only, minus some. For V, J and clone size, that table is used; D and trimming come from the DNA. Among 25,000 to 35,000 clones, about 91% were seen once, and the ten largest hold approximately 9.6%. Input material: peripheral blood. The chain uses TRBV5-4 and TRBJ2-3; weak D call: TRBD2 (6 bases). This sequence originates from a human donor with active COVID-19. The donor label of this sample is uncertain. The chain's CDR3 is CASSFGLSSDTQYF. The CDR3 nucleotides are TGTGCCAGCAGCTTCGGACTATCATCCGATACGCAGTATTTT.